The source of this T cell receptor beta chain is a study of T cell repertoires in cytomegalovirus infection. About the study: Public TCR beta signatures marked donors with CMV infection and the matching HLA. General observations from the study: Ex vivo responses were dominated by HLA-C-restricted CMV-specific TCR beta clonotypes. Carriers of CMV and the relevant HLA type were discriminated by public TCR beta frequency.

From the reads, TCRdb called clonotypes with MiXCR, one entry per CDR3 protein. The table has around 260,000 distinct CDR3 sequences, about 23% seen once. On this clonotype: Its antigen is still unknown.

CDR3 length: 18 residues. Deletions cut 4 bases from V and 2 bases from J, with 22 bases between. The germline gives CDR1 SGHTA, CDR2 FQGNSA. The sequence was obtained from a human donor in good health (CMV status not recorded). Some clones in this sample may be carry-over from other donors' samples. The chain uses TRBV7-2 and TRBJ2-3, with a tentative D call TRBD2 (5 bases). The sample was PBMCs. CDR3: CASSSRPPTRLYTDTQYF. The CDR3 nucleotides read TGTGCCAGCAGCTCGAGGCCTCCTACTAGGTTATACACAGATACGCAGTATTTT.